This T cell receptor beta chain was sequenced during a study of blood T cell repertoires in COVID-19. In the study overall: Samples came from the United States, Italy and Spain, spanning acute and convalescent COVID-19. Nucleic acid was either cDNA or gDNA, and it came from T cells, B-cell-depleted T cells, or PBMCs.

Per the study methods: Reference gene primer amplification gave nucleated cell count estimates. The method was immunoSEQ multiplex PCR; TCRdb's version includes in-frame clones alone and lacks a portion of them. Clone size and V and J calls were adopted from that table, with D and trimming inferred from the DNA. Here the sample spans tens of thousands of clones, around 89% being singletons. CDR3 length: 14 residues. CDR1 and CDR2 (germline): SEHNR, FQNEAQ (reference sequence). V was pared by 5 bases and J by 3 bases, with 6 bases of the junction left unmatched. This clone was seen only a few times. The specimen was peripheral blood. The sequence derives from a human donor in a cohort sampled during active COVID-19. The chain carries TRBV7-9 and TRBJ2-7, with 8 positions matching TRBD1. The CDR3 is CASSPGTGDYEQYF. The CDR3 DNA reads TGTGCCAGCAGCCCCGGGACAGGTGACTACGAGCAGTACTTC. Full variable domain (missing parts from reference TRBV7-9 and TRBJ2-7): DTGVSQNPRHKITKRGQNVTFRCDPISEHNRLYWYRQTLGQGPEFLTYFQNEAQLEKSRLLSDRFSAERPKGSFSTLEIQRTEQGDSAMYLCASSPGTGDYEQYFGPGTRLTVT.